The 11 T cell receptor beta chains below were found in one sample sequenced in a study of breast tumors, draining lymph nodes, adjacent tissues. The lymph nodes were axillary draining lymph nodes from breast cancer patients. A single record per CDR3 protein comes from TCRdb applying MiXCR to the multiplex PCR reads. Of 200,000 to 300,000 distinct CDR3 sequences in the sample, under 35% were seen once. The specimen sequenced was axillary lymph node tissue. All receptors derive from a female donor with breast cancer. Some clones in this sample may be carry-over from other donors' samples.

Comments on this clonotype: This clone may be a read error of a much larger clone one base away. The final CDR3 position lacks the conserved phenylalanine or tryptophan, pointing to a likely read error. This rearrangement joins TRBV7-9 to TRBJ1-2; tentatively, D is TRBD1 (5 bases). The CDR3 contains 14 residues. The V gene's germline CDR1 is SEHNR and CDR2 FQNEAQ (reference sequence). Trimming shortened V by 4 bases and J by 0 bases, and 9 bases separated the two germline ends. CDR3 protein: CASSSGPTNYGYTL. In DNA, the CDR3 is TGTGCCAGCAGCTCGGGACCCACTAACTATGGCTACACCCTC.

In its sample, this clonotype was seen many times. The rearrangement uses TRBV5-4 and TRBJ1-3; D not resolved. Germline-derived CDR1 and CDR2 are SGHNT and YYREEE (reference sequence). Trimming took 0 bases from V and 0 from J, leaving 7 bases between them. The CDR3 extends over 15 amino acids. The CDR3 loop is CASSLGLSSGNTIYF. The CDR3 DNA sequence: TGTGCCAGCAGCTTGGGGTTGAGCTCTGGAAACACCATATATTTT.

This clonotype was counted at least ten times. The DNA of the CDR3 is TGTGCCAGCAGCCGGGGGAGCCGATACGAGCAGTACTTC. It specifies CASSRGSRYEQYF. The rearrangement uses TRBV11-1 and TRBJ2-7, with D possibly TRBD2 on 6 matching bases. The V gene's germline CDR1 is SGHAT and CDR2 FQDESV (reference sequence). Deletions cut 5 bases from V and 4 bases from J, with 12 bases between. This CDR3 is 13 amino acids long.

This clonotype has at least ten counts. The V gene is TRBV20-1, the J gene TRBJ1-2; no firm D call. Trimming left V 6 bases short and J 4 bases short, with 12 bases between. The germline CDR1 and CDR2 sequences are DFQATT and SNEGSKA (reference sequence). The CDR3 runs 12 residues. The CDR3 bases are TGCAGTGCGTTAGACACGCGCTATGGCTACACCTTC. Amino acid sequence: CSALDTRYGYTF.

The chain is built from TRBV28 and TRBJ2-1, with 7 bases matching TRBD2. CDR3 length equals 16 residues. The germline gives CDR1 MDHEN, CDR2 SYDVKM. V gave up 0 bases and J gave up 0 bases; unmatched junction bases: 2. As DNA, the CDR3 is TGTGCCAGCAGTTTATGGGGGGGGAGCTCCTACAATGAGCAGTTCTTC. This gives the protein CASSLWGGSSYNEQFF.

The CDR3 loop is CASNGQGVGTEAFF. In nucleotides, the CDR3 is TGTGCCAGCAATGGACAGGGGGTGGGGACTGAAGCTTTCTTT. This sequence joins TRBV3-1 and TRBJ1-1, with 10 bases aligning to TRBD1. The CDR3 has 14 amino acids. The V segment lost 7 bases and the J segment 5 bases; nucleotides outside the gene matches: 7. Germline-derived CDR1 and CDR2 are LGHDT and YNNKEL (reference sequence). The full variable domain, in which reference TRBV3-1 and TRBJ1-1 provide the parts outside the CDR3, is DTAVSQTPKYLVTQMGNDKSIKCEQNLGHDTMYWYKQDSKKFLKIMFSYNNKELIINETVPNRFSPKSPDKAHLNLHINSLELGDSAVYFCASNGQGVGTEAFFGQGTRLTVV.

This clonotype appeared a few times. Since the CDR3 does not end with the conserved phenylalanine or tryptophan, this likely comes from a read error. This chain links TRBV9 with TRBJ2-5; 8 nucleotides line up with TRBD2. V was pared by 4 bases and J by 10 bases, with 9 bases of the junction left unmatched. The CDR3 length is 13 residues. Per germline, CDR1 SGDLS and CDR2 YYNGEE. Here the CDR3 reads CASSPGLVMGQYS. The CDR3 DNA follows: TGTGCCAGCAGCCCGGGACTAGTAATGGGCCAGTACTCC.

This clonotype was seen ten or more times. The chain recombines TRBV7-9 with TRBJ2-1; D is ambiguous. Looked up from germline, CDR1 is SEHNR and CDR2 is FQNEAQ (reference sequence). The CDR3 totals 15 residues. The ends were cut back, 3 bases at V and 0 bases at J, with 9 bases in the middle. The DNA of the CDR3 is TGTGCCAGCAGCTTTAGCTTAAGCTCCTACAATGAGCAGTTCTTC. Protein: CASSFSLSSYNEQFF. The variable domain in full, with the rest retrieved from reference TRBV7-9 and TRBJ2-1, is DTGVSQNPRHKITKRGQNVTFRCDPISEHNRLYWYRQTLGQGPEFLTYFQNEAQLEKSRLLSDRFSAERPKGSFSTLEIQRTEQGDSAMYLCASSFSLSSYNEQFFGPGTRLTVL.

This clonotype has more than one count but fewer than ten. This chain uses TRBV3-1 with TRBJ2-3; 7 bases map to TRBD2. The CDR3 length is 16 residues. Germline CDR1 and CDR2: LGHDT and YNNKEL (reference sequence). Unmatched junction bases numbered 11, after V lost 6 bases and J lost 2 bases. CDR3 bases: TGTGCCAGCAGTCAAACTCCGGGACTACTCACAGATACGCAGTATTTT. It is translated as CASSQTPGLLTDTQYF.

In the case of this clonotype: Because the CDR3 is missing its conserved closing phenylalanine or tryptophan, this is likely a read error. No DNA is shown, since the ends of the CDR3 on it are uncertain; the CDR3 is the one TCRdb lists. The CDR3 sequence: CASSLVMGQGNSPPHL. The V call is TRBV7-9, the J call TRBJ1-6; TRBD1 reflects the table's D call only, with no check against the DNA. The CDR3 sequence runs 16 residues, both termini included. CDR1 is SEHNR and CDR2 is FQNEAQ in the germline V gene (reference sequence).

This clonotype appeared a single time. The V gene is TRBV7-2, the J gene TRBJ2-5; 7 nucleotides align to TRBD1. J lost 0 bases, V lost 4 bases, and 11 bases had no gene match. The CDR3 spans 17 residues. The V gene's germline CDR1 is SGHTA and CDR2 FQGNSA. CDR3 DNA sequence: TGTGCCAGCAGCTCGGGACCAGACAGGGAGTACCAAGAGACCCAGTACTTC. Protein sequence: CASSSGPDREYQETQYF.